The 2 T cell receptor beta chains presented below share a single source sample, sequenced in a study of CD8 T cells in ankylosing spondylitis. TCRdb fed the 5' RACE reads into MiXCR, producing one record per CDR3 protein. Of some 140,000 distinct CDR3 sequences in the sample, about 8% were seen once. Sequenced: synovial fluid, either unsorted or a sorted T cell fraction (not recorded which). The receptors were sampled from a male donor with ankylosing spondylitis.

The genes are TRBV6-4 and TRBJ2-2; D call uncertain. The V end was cut by 4 bases, the J end by 4 bases, with 13 bases between. The CDR3 extends over 15 amino acids. Per germline, CDR1 MRHNA and CDR2 SNTAGT. This CDR3 reads CASSARQGSTGELFF. The CDR3 nucleotides are TGTGCCAGCAGTGCCCGTCAAGGCTCCACCGGGGAGCTGTTTTTT.

This clonotype came up many times. J is TRBJ2-5 and V is TRBV7-2; weak D call: TRBD1 (5 bases). The CDR3 is 15 residues long. Germline loops: CDR1 SGHTA, CDR2 FQGNSA. V gave up 2 bases and J gave up 0 bases, with 10 bases separating them. The CDR3, as DNA: TGTGCCAGCAGCTTAATGGGGCTCGACCAAGAGACCCAGTACTTC. Residues: CASSLMGLDQETQYF. The whole variable domain, remainder taken from reference TRBV7-2 and TRBJ2-5, is GAGVSQSPSNKVTEKGKDVELRCDPISGHTALYWYRQSLGQGLEFLIYFQGNSAPDKSGLPSDRFSAERTGGSVSTLTIQRTQQEDSAVYLCASSLMGLDQETQYFGPGTRLLVL.